This TCR beta chain was identified in a study of blood T cells in healthy people across ages. Regarding the study as a whole: When set beside aged donors, long-lived donors presented more naive CD4+ cells and higher diversity.

A remark on this clonotype: Its antigen remains unidentified.

Alongside a J-beta primer mix, a sample-barcoded 5' primer served in a second PCR lasting about 7 to 12 cycles. CDR3-containing paired-end reads numbered at least 2.5 million in each sample. TCRdb reanalysed the 5' RACE reads using MiXCR and keeps one entry per CDR3 protein. The data show hundreds of thousands of distinct CDR3 sequences, more than 25% seen once. The CDR3 loop spans 16 amino acids. In germline, CDR1 is SNHLY, CDR2 FYNNEI. With V trimmed by 5 bases and J by 2 bases, 9 bases remained unmatched. The V call is TRBV2, the J call TRBJ2-7; 10 bases are a match to TRBD1. Source material: blood. The sequence came from a woman of 80 years or more in good health. The CDR3 region is CASSQLTGGKTYEQYF. In nucleotides, the CDR3 is TGTGCCAGCAGTCAACTGACAGGGGGCAAAACCTACGAGCAGTACTTC.